This section outlines one T cell receptor beta chain sequence together with its context. Here immunoSEQ multiplex PCR was the method, and the copy in TCRdb shows in-frame clones only, minus some. The repertoire holds more than 140,000 clones, around 88% seen once, with approximately 2.1% in the top ten. This specimen comes from a study of T cell responses to AZD1222 COVID-19 vaccine. The CDR3 spans 15 residues. Trimming took off 2 bases at V and 0 bases at J, with 8 bases between the two ends. Per germline, CDR1 SGHVS and CDR2 FQNEAQ. The rearrangement links TRBV7-8 to TRBJ1-5; D unresolved. The sequence derives from an adult in good health. The sample in question was peripheral blood, obtained on day 0 of AZD1222 vaccination. CDR3: CASSLQGSSNQPQHF. The CDR3 DNA reads TGTGCCAGCAGCTTACAAGGATCTAGCAATCAGCCCCAGCATTTT.